This T cell receptor (beta chain) was captured by sequencing in a study of blood T cell repertoires in COVID-19. The overall study: Donors in the United States, Italy and Spain gave samples during acute or convalescent COVID-19. PBMCs, B-cell-depleted T cells, or T cells were the source of the cDNA or gDNA that made up the material.

CDR3 length: 12 residues. Germline loops: CDR1 MNHNY, CDR2 SVGAGI (reference sequence). The V gene lost 4 bases and the J gene lost 4 bases, with 5 bases spanning the gap. The authors' processing: Reference gene primer amplification gave nucleated cell count estimates. Method: immunoSEQ multiplex PCR; TCRdb's copy keeps in-frame clones and lacks some. V and J calls plus clone size are reproduced from that table; the DNA served to infer D and trimming. The sample contains around 140,000 clones, nearly 90% of which appear only once. The TCR comes from a man aged 70-80 years with acute or convalescent COVID-19. Sequencing used peripheral blood. The gene calls are TRBV6-6 and TRBJ1-3; D gene unclear. The CDR3 region is CASSFQGNTIYF. The CDR3 DNA follows: TGTGCCAGCAGTTTTCAGGGAAACACCATATATTTT.